The clone carrying this TCR beta chain has a handful of counts. Its antigen is unidentified. With a much larger clone just one base away, this may be a read error. Given the absence of the conserved phenylalanine or tryptophan at the CDR3 end, a read error is likely. TCR beta CDR3 region amplification was performed from RNA transcripts. A first-round RT-PCR of the TCR CDR3 used the HTBI primer set. TCRdb analysed the multiplex PCR reads with MiXCR anew, one entry per CDR3 protein. In the table there are 250,000 to 300,000 distinct CDR3 sequences, less than 15% of which are singletons. PBMCs were derived from more than 8 ml fresh peripheral blood. The data derive from a study of T cells in Graves' hyperthyroidism and ophthalmopathy. As for the study in general: Specimen type is peripheral blood, collected at initial diagnosis prior to any treatment.

Between the trimmed V and J ends, which lost 7 bases and 2 bases, there was a span of 14 bases. This CDR3 region has 14 residues. General study points: Among clonotypes expanded in thyroid above 0.001, most were also found in blood. Prediction of ophthalmopathy progression came a median around 6.5 months pre-onset.

This chain joins TRBV12-3 or TRBV12-4 and TRBJ1-1; perhaps TRBD1 as D (5 bases). The receptor comes from a woman aged 25-40 years with Graves' hyperthyroidism that later progressed to Graves' ophthalmopathy. Input material: blood. DNA of the CDR3: TGTGCCAGCATCGGGGCCGGGGGAAACACTGAAGCTTTCTCT. It encodes CASIGAGGNTEAFS.